A selection of T cell receptor beta chains follows, all from one sample in a study of blood T cells in healthy people across ages. TCRdb recomputed calls from the 5' RACE reads with MiXCR, one row per CDR3 protein. This table holds roughly 500,000 distinct CDR3 sequences, approximately 25% found once. These same records also appear under a second study, on T cells of mothers and their children.

Sample: blood. These receptors all come from a boy between 10 and 17 years old in good health. Each CDR3 is given with its conserved first and last residue. A D gene is named only where the DNA matches it firmly. Clone size appears in some rows only: once, few, many, or a class for an expanded clone.

d_gene | j_gene | abundance | v_gene | CDR3aa | CDR3nt
- | TRBJ2-7 | - | TRBV20-1 | CSARRGGVGTYEQYF | TGCAGTGCTAGACGGGGCGGGGTCGGAACCTACGAGCAGTACTTC
TRBD1 | TRBJ1-1 | - | TRBV20-1 | CSAYRQGGTEAFF | TGCAGTGCATACCGACAGGGGGGCACTGAAGCTTTCTTT
TRBD1 | TRBJ2-7 | few | TRBV12-3/TRBV12-4 | CASSHRDRSYEQYF | TGTGCCAGCAGTCACCGGGACAGGTCCTACGAGCAGTACTTC
- | TRBJ2-1 | - | TRBV6-2/TRBV6-3 | CASSYSQGYEQFF | TGTGCCAGCAGTTACTCGCAGGGCTATGAGCAGTTCTTC
- | TRBJ1-1 | few | TRBV20-1 | CSARDEGQPEAFF | TGCAGTGCTAGAGATGAGGGCCAGCCTGAAGCTTTCTTT
TRBD2 | TRBJ2-7 | few | TRBV11-1 | CASSVGLAENEQYF | TGTGCCAGCAGCGTGGGACTAGCGGAGAACGAGCAGTACTTC
TRBD2 | TRBJ2-7 | few | TRBV20-1 | CSARWTSGIYEQYF | TGCAGTGCTAGATGGACTAGCGGGATCTACGAGCAGTACTTC
- | TRBJ1-1 | few | TRBV20-1 | CSARDYRNTEAFF | TGCAGTGCTAGAGACTACAGAAACACTGAAGCTTTCTTT
- | TRBJ1-1 | few | TRBV10-3 | CAISEVGTEAFF | TGTGCCATCAGTGAAGTTGGTACTGAAGCTTTCTTT
- | TRBJ2-3 | few | TRBV18 | CASSPPGQGSSGSNTQYF | TGTGCCAGCTCACCACCGGGACAGGGGTCTAGCGGGAGTAATACGCAGTATTTT
TRBD2 | TRBJ2-5 | - | TRBV4-3 | CASSQGTSGRMETQYF | TGCGCCAGCAGCCAAGGGACTAGCGGGAGGATGGAGACCCAGTACTTC
- | TRBJ1-1 | few | TRBV7-8 | CASSSPLVRGRGTEAFF | TGTGCCAGCAGCTCCCCCCTGGTTCGGGGGAGAGGCACTGAAGCTTTCTTT
- | TRBJ2-1 | many | TRBV9 | CASSLGLPGHEQFF | TGTGCCAGCAGCCTGGGACTCCCGGGGCATGAGCAGTTCTTC
TRBD2 | TRBJ2-5 | - | TRBV2 | CASRAGGLVWETQYF | TGTGCCAGCAGAGCGGGAGGGCTCGTGTGGGAGACCCAGTACTTC
- | TRBJ2-7 | few | TRBV28 | CASSPLASPSYEQYF | TGTGCCAGCAGTCCATTGGCTAGCCCGTCCTACGAGCAGTACTTC
TRBD2 | TRBJ2-5 | - | TRBV7-2 | CASSFLGRGGAETQYF | TGTGCCAGCAGCTTCCTTGGGCGCGGGGGGGCGGAGACCCAGTACTTC
- | TRBJ1-2 | few | TRBV7-9 | CASNPGATTGYTF | TGTGCCAGCAACCCTGGGGCTACCACAGGCTACACCTTC
- | TRBJ2-1 | - | TRBV6-2/TRBV6-3 | CASSYLVGGEQFF | TGTGCCAGCAGTTATTTAGTCGGAGGTGAGCAGTTCTTC
TRBD2 | TRBJ2-7 | few | TRBV13 | CASSLGLAGREQYF | TGTGCCAGCAGCCTGGGACTAGCGGGAAGGGAGCAGTACTTC
- | TRBJ2-3 | - | TRBV6-1 | CASTDGGAGDTQYF | TGTGCCAGCACCGACGGCGGGGCTGGGGATACGCAGTATTTT